This TCR beta chain was observed in a study of T cell changes during pregnancy in multiple sclerosis (dated by TCRdb to between 2017 and 2020). Study-wide context: In women with multiple sclerosis, the researchers looked at how the T cell repertoire shifted as pregnancy progressed.

Looking up the germline V gene yields CDR1 SNHLY and CDR2 FYNNEI. V loses 3 bases, J loses 4 bases, and the germline ends lie 11 bases apart. From the cysteine through the phenylalanine, the CDR3 covers 14 amino acids. Here the CDR3 DNA is all that survives: 42 bases in frame from base 1. Details on this clone: Its target antigen remains unknown. It has no much larger one-base neighbor in the sample; base qualities were not kept.

Receptors were amplified or captured by the immunoSEQ multiplex PCR assay. TCRdb mirrors the immuneACCESS table, restricted to in-frame sequences. Some clones are absent from its copies; in checked studies, under half trace to an unresolved V gene, and the reason for the others is unknown. Present in this sample are about 69,000 clones, about 92% of which were seen just once. About 2% of the sample is in the top ten clones. The source is a female donor in good health, enrolled as a control in a pregnancy study. Rearrangement joined TRBV2 to TRBJ2-3; the D gene remains uncertain. Sequences were derived from peripheral blood, sampled in the third trimester of pregnancy. At the DNA level, the sequence is TGTGCCAGCAGTGATATCAGTTTCGCAGATACGCAGTATTTT. Its protein is CASSDISFADTQYF.